Sequencing of this T cell receptor beta chain was carried out in a study of shared clonotypes between healthy human individuals. Whole-study context: The donors, a couple of women and a few men, were aged 18 to 49. Overall study findings and caveats: The authors sampled blood alone, and tissue repertoires likely differ.

Clones were sequenced by immunoSEQ multiplex PCR, and TCRdb holds only the in-frame ones, with some missing. The data contain 470,000 or so clones, approximately 80% of them singletons. Trimming left V 1 base short and J 4 bases short, with 7 bases between. This CDR3 has 14 amino acids. Germline values: CDR1 SEHNR, CDR2 FQNEAQ (reference sequence). The study enrolled healthy HIV-negative adults without recent acute infections or vaccinations as donors. The study drew all its donors from Caucasian adults living in Nashville, Tennessee. In this sample, this clone turned up once. Its antigen is undetermined. This may come from a read error, since a much larger clone is one base off.

The gene calls are TRBV7-9 and TRBJ2-2, with no clear D. The clonotype originates from a woman aged 35 to 49 in good health. Some clones in this sample may be carry-over from other donors' samples. Sequenced input: PBMCs. The CDR3 coding sequence is TGTGCCAGCAGCTTAGGGGTCTCCACCGGGGAGCTGTTTTTT. It codes for CASSLGVSTGELFF.